The next 28 T cell receptor beta chains were all read from a single sample in a study of blood T cell repertoires in COVID-19. TCRdb keeps only in-frame clones here, not all; method: immunoSEQ multiplex PCR. The table has about 180,000 clones, 70% to 90% seen once. The sample comprised peripheral blood. These receptors were obtained from a man aged 55 to 69 with acute or convalescent COVID-19.

The chain recombines TRBV7-9 with TRBJ1-1; 8 bases are shared with TRBD1. The CDR3 has 12 amino acids. The germline gives CDR1 SEHNR, CDR2 FQNEAQ (reference sequence). V was pared by 4 bases and J by 10 bases, with 5 bases of the junction left unmatched. CDR3 protein: CASSSRQGRAFF. DNA for the CDR3: TGTGCCAGCAGCTCTCGACAGGGGAGAGCTTTCTTT.

This chain links TRBV10-3 with TRBJ2-1; tentatively, D is TRBD2 (7 bases). This CDR3 is 14 amino acids long. Germline V lookup: CDR1 ENHRY, CDR2 SYGVKD. V was shortened by 10 bases and J by 6 bases, with 19 bases between the two germline ends. CDR3 in DNA: TGTGCCACGCAGGGGATTACGGGGGGCAATGAGCAGTTCTTC. This sequence encodes CATQGITGGNEQFF.

This clone showed up just a few times. The CDR3 DNA reads TGTGCCAGCAGCCAATTATCAGATACGCAGTATTTT. Translation gives CASSQLSDTQYF. This chain links TRBV3-1 (or the pseudogene TRBV3-2) with TRBJ2-3; D gene unclear. V dropped 2 bases and J dropped 4 bases, with 4 bases sitting between them. Germline V gene sequence: CDR1 LGHDT, CDR2 YNNKEL (reference sequence). The CDR3 spans 12 residues.

The gene calls are TRBV5-1 and TRBJ1-1; the match to TRBD1 covers 8 bases. V was clipped by 5 bases and J by 8 bases; unmatched bases: 20. CDR1 and CDR2 (germline): SGHRS, YFSETQ. This CDR3 has 17 amino acids. CDR3 DNA: TGCGCCAGCAGAACCTTAGGGGGACAGGTGGGACCCCAAGAAGCTTTCTTT. Protein: CASRTLGGQVGPQEAFF.

The chain couples TRBV5-6 to TRBJ2-2, with 8 bases aligning to TRBD2. This CDR3 has 13 residues. Germline loops: CDR1 SGHDT, CDR2 YYEEEE. With 4 bases clipped from V and 9 bases from J, the junction kept 5 bases outside the gene matches. The CDR3 loop reads CASSKGTRRELFF. CDR3 bases: TGTGCCAGCAGCAAAGGGACTAGAAGGGAGCTGTTTTTT.

The J gene is TRBJ2-5, the V gene TRBV20-1; 7 bases are shared with TRBD2. Germline V gene data show CDR1 as DFQATT and CDR2 as SNEGSKA (reference sequence). The CDR3 is made up of 14 amino acids. The V segment lost 3 bases and the J segment 0 bases; nucleotides outside the gene matches: 4. The CDR3 protein is CSASQAGYQETQYF. In DNA form, the CDR3 reads TGCAGTGCTAGTCAAGCGGGGTACCAAGAGACCCAGTACTTC.

This clone was recorded once. The chain uses TRBV19 and TRBJ2-3; D unclear. The V gene lost 5 bases and the J gene lost 0 bases, with 6 bases spanning the gap. Germline V gene sequence: CDR1 LNHDA, CDR2 SQIVND (reference sequence). The CDR3 has 13 residues. The CDR3 region is CASSEQSTDTQYF. CDR3 in DNA: TGTGCCAGTAGTGAACAGAGCACAGATACGCAGTATTTT.

The chain recombines TRBV4-1 with TRBJ1-1; 7 bases match TRBD1. This CDR3 has 19 residues. Germline V gene data show CDR1 as MGHRA and CDR2 as YSYEKL. V trimming: 1 base; J trimming: 1 base; junction bases outside the gene matches: 15. CDR3 region: CASSQAWITREGANTEAFF. CDR3 bases: TGCGCCAGCAGCCAAGCCTGGATTACCCGGGAGGGGGCGAACACTGAAGCTTTCTTT.

The rearrangement links TRBV6-6 to TRBJ1-1; D is uncertain. V lost 1 base and J 4 bases, leaving 7 bases between the germline ends. Germline V gives CDR1 MNHNY, CDR2 SVGAGI (reference sequence). The CDR3 loop spans 13 amino acids. The CDR3, as DNA: TGTGCCAGCAGTTACTTTCCAGGCACTGAAGCTTTCTTT. Protein sequence: CASSYFPGTEAFF.

The chain combines TRBV7-9 with TRBJ2-1, with a weak D call TRBD2 (5 bases). Trimming took off 4 bases at V and 2 bases at J, with 12 bases between the two ends. Germline V lookup: CDR1 SEHNR, CDR2 FQNEAQ (reference sequence). This CDR3 region has 15 residues. The CDR3 bases are TGTGCCAGCAGCTCCTTTACGGGAACCTACAATGAGCAGTTCTTC. Residues: CASSSFTGTYNEQFF.

This chain links TRBV2 with TRBJ2-1, with D hard to call. Germline V lookup: CDR1 SNHLY, CDR2 FYNNEI. Deletions cut 7 bases from V and 1 base from J, with 8 bases between. The CDR3 is 13 residues long. The CDR3 nucleotides are TGTGCCAGCAAAGAGCGATCCTACAATGAGCAGTTCTTC. This gives the protein CASKERSYNEQFF.

This clone occurred once. CDR3: CSAGDSGEQFF. The CDR3 DNA follows: TGCAGTGCAGGGGACAGCGGGGAGCAGTTCTTC. The chain combines TRBV20-1 with TRBJ2-1; maybe TRBD1 (7 bases). V dropped 6 bases and J dropped 10 bases, with 13 bases sitting between them. Germline assignment: CDR1 DFQATT and CDR2 SNEGSKA (reference sequence). The CDR3 covers 11 residues.

The CDR3 region has the DNA TGTGCCAGCAGCTCCGACAGGGGGTTCGCAGATACGCAGTATTTT. It translates to CASSSDRGFADTQYF. This chain joins TRBV7-9 and TRBJ2-3; 9 bases agree with TRBD1. Germline V gene data show CDR1 as SEHNR and CDR2 as FQNEAQ (reference sequence). The CDR3 sequence is 15 residues long. V was pared by 4 bases and J by 4 bases, with 6 bases of the junction left unmatched.

This chain connects TRBV19 to TRBJ2-7; 9 bases agree with TRBD1. Per the germline V gene, CDR1 is LNHDA and CDR2 is SQIVND (reference sequence). This CDR3 has 15 amino acids. Trimming cost V 5 bases and J 0 bases; bases outside gene matches: 5. The CDR3 loop reads CASSSRTGASYEQYF. CDR3 coding DNA: TGTGCCAGTAGTTCCCGGACAGGGGCCTCCTACGAGCAGTACTTC. The variable domain in full, with the rest retrieved from reference TRBV19 and TRBJ2-7, is DGGITQSPKYLFRKEGQNVTLSCEQNLNHDAMYWYRQDPGQGLRLIYYSQIVNDFQKGDIAEGYSVSREKKESFPLTVTSAQKNPTAFYLCASSSRTGASYEQYFGPGTRLTVT.

The sample holds a few counts of this clone. The chain recombines TRBV2 with TRBJ1-5; a weak D match, TRBD1 (5 bases). V was shortened by 8 bases and J by 2 bases, with 19 bases between the two germline ends. The CDR3 spans 16 residues. Germline CDR1 is SNHLY and CDR2 is FYNNEI. Here the CDR3 DNA reads TGTGCCAGCGGGGATGGGAGGGGTAGGGGCAATCAGCCCCAGCATTTT. Protein: CASGDGRGRGNQPQHF. Full variable domain (outside the CDR3, taken from reference TRBV2 and TRBJ1-5): EPEVTQTPSHQVTQMGQEVILRCVPISNHLYFYWYRQILGQKVEFLVSFYNNEISEKSEIFDDQFSVERPDGSNFTLKIRSTKLEDSAMYFCASGDGRGRGNQPQHFGDGTRLSIL.

The chain is built from TRBV27 and TRBJ2-2, with 12 bases that match TRBD2. The CDR3 length is 17 residues. Germline CDR1 and CDR2: MNHEY and SMNVEV (reference sequence). V was pared by 6 bases and J by 2 bases, with 7 bases of the junction left unmatched. CDR3 amino acids: CASSLGTSGHNTGELFF. The CDR3 coding sequence is TGTGCCAGCAGCTTGGGGACTAGCGGGCATAACACCGGGGAGCTGTTTTTT.

V and J are TRBV24-1 and TRBJ1-1; D gene uncertain. The CDR3 runs to 11 residues. Germline values: CDR1 KGHDR, CDR2 SFDVKD. Trimming removed 4 bases from V and 4 bases from J, with 3 bases in between. CDR3 in amino acids: CATSDFTEAFF. The CDR3 region has the DNA TGTGCCACCAGTGACTTCACTGAAGCTTTCTTT.

The CDR3 loop is CASSRRIQAGNEQYF. The CDR3 nucleotides are TGTGCCAGCAGCCGACGGATTCAAGCGGGAAACGAGCAGTACTTC. This chain uses TRBV7-8 with TRBJ2-7; 7 nucleotides align to TRBD2. Germline V CDR1 and CDR2: SGHVS, FQNEAQ. V shed 5 bases and J 5 bases; nucleotides not matched to a gene: 12. The CDR3 extends over 15 amino acids.

The genes are TRBV5-1 and TRBJ2-7; D is perhaps TRBD1 (6 bases). Germline lookup yields CDR1 SGHRS and CDR2 YFSETQ. This CDR3 is built from 14 residues. Between the trimmed V and J ends, which lost 2 bases and 4 bases, there was a span of 13 bases. The CDR3 is CASSLLVGAYEQYF. CDR3 bases: TGCGCCAGCAGCTTACTAGTGGGGGCGTACGAGCAGTACTTC.

The gene calls are TRBV29-1 and TRBJ1-2; 7 nucleotides agree with TRBD1. CDR1 is SQVTM, CDR2 ANQGSEA, per germline. The CDR3 covers 15 residues. Trimming at V came to 4 bases and at J to 3 bases, leaving 11 bases not matched to a gene. CDR3 sequence reads: CSVGLTGRKDYGYTF. CDR3 in DNA: TGCAGCGTTGGTTTGACAGGGAGGAAGGACTATGGCTACACCTTC.

This clone came up a few times. The V call is TRBV19, the J call TRBJ2-1, with 10 bases matching TRBD1. The V gene end was trimmed by 10 bases and the J gene end by 5 bases; junction bases not matched to a gene: 11. Germline V lookup: CDR1 LNHDA, CDR2 SQIVND (reference sequence). This CDR3 has 15 amino acids. CDR3 sequence (DNA): TGTGCCACCTCAACCAGGGACAGGGGACACAATGAGCAGTTCTTC. This translates into CATSTRDRGHNEQFF.

The rearrangement links TRBV19 to TRBJ1-5; the match to TRBD1 covers 8 bases. With V trimmed by 6 bases and J by 6 bases, 7 bases remained unmatched. Germline assignment: CDR1 LNHDA and CDR2 SQIVND (reference sequence). This CDR3 has 14 residues. CDR3 DNA sequence: TGTGCCAGTAGGCAGACAGGGGTGGCTCAGCCCCAGCATTTT. As protein: CASRQTGVAQPQHF.

This chain connects TRBV5-6 to TRBJ2-1; 9 bases match TRBD1. CDR1 and CDR2 (germline): SGHDT, YYEEEE. The CDR3 extends over 15 amino acids. The junction had 2 bases not matched to a gene; V was cut back by 0 bases and J by 4 bases. The CDR3 DNA is TGTGCCAGCAGCTTGGGACAGGGGGTATACAATGAGCAGTTCTTC. Its translation: CASSLGQGVYNEQFF.

This clone has a single count. J is TRBJ2-1 and V is TRBV7-9; 9 nucleotides line up with TRBD2. Losses at the gene ends were 8 bases for V and 7 bases for J; bases not matched to a gene: 6. The CDR3 consists of 13 residues. CDR1 is SEHNR, CDR2 FQNEAQ, per germline (reference sequence). CDR3 nucleotides: TGTGCCAGCGGCGGGAGGGCCGGTAATGAGCAGTTCTTC. Translated, it gives CASGGRAGNEQFF. Combining the CDR3 with reference TRBV7-9 and TRBJ2-1 gives the whole variable domain DTGVSQNPRHKITKRGQNVTFRCDPISEHNRLYWYRQTLGQGPEFLTYFQNEAQLEKSRLLSDRFSAERPKGSFSTLEIQRTEQGDSAMYLCASGGRAGNEQFFGPGTRLTVL.

The genes are TRBV10-3 and TRBJ2-2; 8 bases agree with TRBD1. Germline lookup yields CDR1 ENHRY and CDR2 SYGVKD. The CDR3 covers 15 residues. J gave up 7 bases and V 6 bases, and 10 bases lay outside the gene matches. The CDR3 is CAISPGQGADGELFF. DNA for the CDR3: TGTGCCATCAGCCCCGGGCAGGGGGCTGACGGGGAGCTGTTTTTT.

The chain recombines TRBV9 with TRBJ1-2, with a tentative D call TRBD1 (5 bases). Trimming stripped 0 bases from V and 4 bases from J, with 10 bases between. The CDR3 sequence is 14 residues long. The germline gives CDR1 SGDLS, CDR2 YYNGEE. In nucleotides, the CDR3 is TGTGCCAGCAGCGTAGCGGGGGGTTCCTATGGCTACACCTTC. The encoded protein is CASSVAGGSYGYTF.

This chain connects TRBV3-1 (or the pseudogene TRBV3-2) to TRBJ2-3, with D unresolved. The germline V gene has CDR1 LGHDT and CDR2 YNNKEL (reference sequence). V was shortened by 2 bases and J by 0 bases, with 9 bases between the two germline ends. CDR3 size: 15 residues. This chain's CDR3 is CASSQQPTSTDTQYF. The CDR3 DNA reads as TGTGCCAGCAGCCAACAACCCACTAGCACAGATACGCAGTATTTT.

V usage is TRBV7-9 and J usage is TRBJ2-7; 7 bases map to TRBD1. CDR1 and CDR2 from the germline V gene are SEHNR and FQNEAQ (reference sequence). This CDR3 contains 15 residues. With 3 bases clipped from V and 0 bases from J, the junction kept 5 bases outside the gene matches. The CDR3 region is CASSFYRDSSYEQYF. The CDR3 DNA reads as TGTGCCAGCAGCTTTTATCGGGACAGCTCCTACGAGCAGTACTTC.